This entry is about one T cell receptor (beta chain). It was during active infection that Seattle patients were enrolled and then longitudinally followed. Sequenced by immunoSEQ multiplex PCR; TCRdb stores in-frame clones only, minus some. The table records over 130,000 clones, 65% to 85% of them present only once. This entry belongs to a study of blood T cell repertoires in COVID-19. Overall study: PBMCs, B-cell-depleted T cells, or T cells provided the cDNA or gDNA that made up the material.

Trimming at V came to 5 bases and at J to 6 bases, leaving 7 bases not matched to a gene. This CDR3 has 15 amino acids. CDR1 MNHEY and CDR2 SVGAGI come from the germline V gene. The source is a man aged 25-45 years with COVID-19, enrolled during active disease. What was sequenced was peripheral blood. The rearrangement uses TRBV6-5 and TRBJ2-3, with 11 bases matching TRBD1. The CDR3 loop is CASSQGQGGVDTQYF. Written as DNA, the CDR3 is TGTGCCAGCAGTCAGGGACAGGGGGGCGTGGATACGCAGTATTTT.